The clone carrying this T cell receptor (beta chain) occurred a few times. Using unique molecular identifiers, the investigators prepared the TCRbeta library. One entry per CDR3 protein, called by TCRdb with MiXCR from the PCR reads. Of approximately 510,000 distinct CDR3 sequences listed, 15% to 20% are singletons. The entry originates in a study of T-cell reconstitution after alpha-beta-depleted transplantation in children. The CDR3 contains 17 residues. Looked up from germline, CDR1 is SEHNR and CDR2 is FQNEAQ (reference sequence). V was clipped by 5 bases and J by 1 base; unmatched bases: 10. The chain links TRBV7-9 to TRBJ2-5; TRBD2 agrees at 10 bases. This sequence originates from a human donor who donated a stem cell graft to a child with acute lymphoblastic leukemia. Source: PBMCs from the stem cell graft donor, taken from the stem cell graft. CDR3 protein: CASSPGLARWIQETQYF. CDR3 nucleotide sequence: TGTGCCAGCAGCCCGGGACTAGCGAGATGGATCCAAGAGACCCAGTACTTC.